This T cell receptor beta chain was documented in a study of T cells in Graves' hyperthyroidism and ophthalmopathy. Whole-study findings and limits: Most clonotypes that expanded in the thyroid above 0.001 also showed up in blood.

A word on this clonotype: Its antigen is as yet unknown.

Germline V gene sequence: CDR1 LNHNV, CDR2 YYDKDF (reference sequence). V dropped 5 bases and J dropped 6 bases, with 13 bases sitting between them. The CDR3 spans 14 residues. Amplified TCR beta CDR3 regions derived from RNA transcripts. First-round RT-PCR of the TCR CDR3 relied on the HTBI primer set. Each CDR3 protein is one row after TCRdb ran MiXCR on the multiplex PCR reads. Of around 800,000 distinct CDR3 sequences in the sample, around 39% were seen once. Uncontrolled infection, other autoimmune disease, pregnancy or lactation led to exclusion. On the basis of clinical symptoms, serum thyroxine and TRAb, thyroid ultrasound and orbital computed tomography, diagnoses were made. The authors obtained PBMCs from over 7.5 ml of fresh peripheral blood.

Sequencing was performed on blood. This receptor was obtained from a man aged 18 to 29 with Graves' hyperthyroidism. The V gene is TRBV15, the J gene TRBJ2-2; D is unresolved. The CDR3 here is CATSLGHGAGELFF. The CDR3 DNA sequence: TGTGCCACCAGCTTGGGTCACGGCGCCGGGGAGCTGTTTTTT.